This TCR beta chain was sequenced for a study of CD8 T cells in Susac syndrome. In the study overall: At the time their blood was drawn, patients with Susac syndrome were either therapy-naive, on corticosteroids (with some of them also receiving intravenous immunoglobulin), or on intravenous immunoglobulin alone.

Concerning this clonotype itself: As yet, its antigen is unknown.

Patients with Susac syndrome fulfilled recently defined diagnostic criteria for definite or probable disease. FACS was used to enrich TEMRA cells, whereas the CD8+ and CD4+ T cells were obtained by negative isolation. RNA totalling 0.5 to 1 ug underwent reverse transcription with random hexamers. TCRdb reprocessed the immunoSEQ multiplex PCR reads via MiXCR and lists one record per CDR3 protein. The data contain more than 150,000 distinct CDR3 sequences, 85% to 95% of them singletons. Study-level results: Maximal CD8+ clonal expansion in Susac was observed within TEMRA cells and among active patients.

Input material: CD8+ T cells from PBMCs. The sequence came from a human donor with Susac syndrome.

CDR3 coding DNA: TGTGCCAGCAGTGTAGCTAGCGGGAAAAACGAGCAGTACTTC. As protein: CASSVASGKNEQYF. The V gene is TRBV2, the J gene TRBJ2-7; 9 nucleotides line up with TRBD2. This CDR3 is 14 amino acids long. Germline trimming cut 4 bases from V and 5 bases from J; bases unmatched to any gene: 6. CDR1 SNHLY and CDR2 FYNNEI come from the germline V gene. Full variable domain (remainder filled in from reference TRBV2 and TRBJ2-7): EPEVTQTPSHQVTQMGQEVILRCVPISNHLYFYWYRQILGQKVEFLVSFYNNEISEKSEIFDDQFSVERPDGSNFTLKIRSTKLEDSAMYFCASSVASGKNEQYFGPGTRLTVT.